Shown below are 26 T cell receptor beta chains from a single sample sequenced in a study of shared clonotypes between healthy human individuals (TCRdb year 2020). Receptor amplification or capture employed the immunoSEQ multiplex PCR assay. Entries here come from immuneACCESS through TCRdb and include only in-frame sequences with V and J called. Some clones fail to appear in such tables; in the studies checked, an unresolved V gene covers under half of the shortfall, and the cause of the remainder is unknown. The sample records about 2 million clones, approximately 94% of which are singletons. Of the sample, approximately 1.2% falls within the top ten clones. CD8 naive samples were obtained by positive selection for CCR7 among CD45RO-negative cells, yielding a CD45RA+CCR7+ population from which TemRA cells were excluded. Sequencing was performed on naive CD8+ T cells sorted from blood. The cell subset or site label on this specimen signifies: CD45RA+CCR7+. These receptors all stem from a man younger than 35 in good health.

The chain combines TRBV7-2 with TRBJ2-5, with TRBD2 identical over 8 bases. Germline assignment: CDR1 SGHTA and CDR2 FQGNSA. This CDR3 spans 17 amino acids. Germline trimming cut 5 bases from V and 4 bases from J; bases unmatched to any gene: 15. CDR3 DNA sequence: TGTGCCAGCAGCCCCCCCCCTGAGAGCGGGAGCAGAGAGACCCAGTACTTC. Protein sequence: CASSPPPESGSRETQYF.

The CDR3 nucleotides are TGTGCCACCAGCCCGATGGGGGGTAGTTCACCCCTCCACTTT. Its protein is CATSPMGGSSPLHF. J is TRBJ1-6 and V is TRBV15; weak D call: TRBD1 (5 bases). Germline V lookup: CDR1 LNHNV, CDR2 YYDKDF (reference sequence). The CDR3 totals 14 residues. Trimming left V 5 bases short and J 9 bases short, with 14 bases between.

The genes are TRBV13 and TRBJ2-5, with 8 bases lining up with TRBD1. The J call is doubtful: the DNA matches TRBJ2-7 better. The CDR3 extends over 15 amino acids. CDR1 PRHDT and CDR2 FYEKMQ come from the germline V gene (reference sequence). CDR3 nucleotides: TGTGCCAGCAGCTTAGGAGCGACAGGGGCTTACGAGCAGTACTTC. Residues: CASSLGATGAYEQYF.

This rearrangement joins TRBV19 to TRBJ1-1; D not certain. The CDR3 extends over 19 amino acids. Germline V gene data show CDR1 as LNHDA and CDR2 as SQIVND (reference sequence). V lost 5 bases and J 0 bases, leaving 25 bases between the germline ends. The CDR3 DNA reads as TGTGCCAGTAGTTCCTGGAAGGGCGGAGGAGAATACATGAACACTGAAGCTTTCTTT. Its protein is CASSSWKGGGEYMNTEAFF.

This rearrangement joins TRBV4-3 to TRBJ1-4; D gene uncertain. The germline CDR1 and CDR2 sequences are LGHNA and YSLEER. CDR3 length: 13 residues. V lost 0 bases and J lost 8, with 7 bases in between. DNA for the CDR3: TGCGCCAGCAGCCAAGATACTGAGGAAAAACTGTTTTTT. Protein sequence: CASSQDTEEKLFF.

This chain joins TRBV2 and TRBJ2-2, with 8 positions matching TRBD1. Unmatched junction bases numbered 5, after V lost 10 bases and J lost 4 bases. From germline, CDR1 is SNHLY and CDR2 FYNNEI. This CDR3 region has 13 residues. In nucleotides, the CDR3 is TGTGCCATCCGACAGGGGCTCACCGGGGAGCTGTTTTTT. Protein product: CAIRQGLTGELFF.

The chain combines TRBV27 with TRBJ2-1; 9 bases map to TRBD2. The CDR3 totals 15 residues. V shed 3 bases, J shed 7 bases, and the junction held 7 bases outside the gene matches. Germline loops: CDR1 MNHEY, CDR2 SMNVEV (reference sequence). DNA for the CDR3: TGTGCCAGCAGTTTTGCGGGGGGGCCTTTTAATGAGCAGTTCTTC. Amino acid sequence: CASSFAGGPFNEQFF.

The chain joins TRBV7-9 to TRBJ2-2; 9 nucleotides match TRBD2. The CDR3 contains 18 residues. The ends lost 2 bases at V and 6 bases at J; junction bases unmatched: 13. Germline CDR1 SEHNR, CDR2 FQNEAQ (reference sequence). Written as DNA, the CDR3 is TGTGCCAGCAGCTTACCTTTAGTAGCGGGAGATTTCGCCGGGGAGCTGTTTTTT. Encoded protein: CASSLPLVAGDFAGELFF.

This clone has only one observation. Other DNA sequences within the sample encode an identical CDR3. V and J are TRBV6-5 and TRBJ2-3, with 12 bases identical to TRBD2. The CDR3 spans 15 residues. With 0 bases clipped from V and 6 bases from J, the junction kept 1 base outside the gene matches. Germline V gives CDR1 MNHEY, CDR2 SVGAGI. In nucleotides, the CDR3 is TGTGCCAGCAGTTACTCAGGGACTAGCGGGGATACGCAGTATTTT. It codes for CASSYSGTSGDTQYF.

Note on this clone: This sample also contains other DNA sequences that code for the same CDR3. The chain carries TRBV4-1 and TRBJ1-3, with a possible D match to TRBD1 (6 bases). V was pared by 0 bases and J by 4 bases, with 10 bases between. The CDR3 has 15 residues. The germline gives CDR1 MGHRA, CDR2 YSYEKL. CDR3 protein: CASSQDRGPGNTIYF. CDR3 DNA sequence: TGCGCCAGCAGCCAAGACAGGGGACCCGGAAACACCATATATTTT.

The rearrangement links TRBV4-1 to TRBJ2-3, with no clear D. Trimming pared 3 bases from V and 2 bases from J, leaving 6 bases between. The CDR3 sequence is 13 residues long. CDR1 and CDR2 (germline): MGHRA, YSYEKL. The CDR3 loop reads CASSHPYTDTQYF. CDR3 DNA: TGCGCCAGCAGCCACCCGTACACAGATACGCAGTATTTT.

This chain connects TRBV9 to TRBJ2-3; 9 positions match TRBD1. CDR1 is SGDLS, CDR2 YYNGEE, per germline. The trim removed 7 bases at V and 4 bases at J, leaving 7 bases unmatched. The CDR3 extends over 14 amino acids. CDR3: CASGTGYNADTQYF. CDR3 coding DNA: TGTGCCAGCGGGACAGGGTATAATGCAGATACGCAGTATTTT.

The chain uses TRBV7-9 and TRBJ2-5; tentative D call: TRBD1 (6 bases). CDR1 is SEHNR and CDR2 is FQNEAQ in the germline V gene (reference sequence). V was shortened by 5 bases and J by 3 bases, with 10 bases between the two germline ends. The CDR3 covers 13 residues. The CDR3 sequence is CASSPNREETQYF. CDR3 nucleotides: TGTGCCAGCAGCCCCAACAGGGAAGAGACCCAGTACTTC.

The chain links TRBV12-5 to TRBJ2-3; 9 bases fit TRBD2. The CDR3 consists of 17 residues. Germline V lookup: CDR1 LGHNT, CDR2 FRNRAP. The V segment lost 5 bases and the J segment 1 base; nucleotides outside the gene matches: 10. CDR3 sequence reads: CASGIASGTLRTDTQYF. CDR3 nucleotides: TGTGCTAGTGGTATAGCTAGCGGGACTCTGCGCACAGATACGCAGTATTTT.

Remarks on this clone: The germline gene is not matched at one end of the junction; a read error may be the cause. The chain couples TRBV6-6 to TRBJ2-7; TRBD2 aligns across 9 bases. The CDR3 loop spans 16 amino acids. Germline-derived CDR1 and CDR2 are MNHNY and SVGAGI (reference sequence). CDR3 coding DNA: TGTGCCAGCACTTACCTAAGACTAGCGGACATCTACGAGCAGTACTTC. This translates into CASTYLRLADIYEQYF.

The rearrangement uses TRBV27 and TRBJ2-3; the D call may be TRBD1 or TRBD2 (5 bases each). Germline V gives CDR1 MNHEY, CDR2 SMNVEV (reference sequence). The CDR3 length is 15 residues. Between the trimmed V and J ends, which lost 7 bases and 2 bases, there was a span of 16 bases. The CDR3 loop reads CASTPETGHTDTQYF. The CDR3 nucleotides are TGTGCCAGCACGCCGGAGACGGGGCACACAGATACGCAGTATTTT.

The chain links TRBV10-1 to TRBJ1-3, with D unclear. The CDR3 covers 14 residues. Trimming left V 5 bases short and J 3 bases short, with 11 bases between. The germline V gene has CDR1 WNHNN and CDR2 SYGVQD (reference sequence). As DNA, the CDR3 is TGCGCCAGCAGTCCCGGGGTCAATGGAAACACCATATATTTT. Its protein is CASSPGVNGNTIYF.

The CDR3 DNA is TGTGCCATCAGTAGATCAGGGTTTATCTACGAGCAGTACTTC. This translates into CAISRSGFIYEQYF. The rearrangement joins TRBV10-3 to TRBJ2-7; maybe TRBD1 (5 bases). The germline V gene has CDR1 ENHRY and CDR2 SYGVKD. The V end was cut by 5 bases, the J end by 3 bases, with 14 bases between. The CDR3 has 14 residues.

The V gene is TRBV7-9, the J gene TRBJ1-3; TRBD1 is a possible D gene (6 bases). This CDR3 is built from 15 residues. Germline lookup yields CDR1 SEHNR and CDR2 FQNEAQ (reference sequence). The V and J ends lost 5 bases and 3 bases respectively, with 14 bases between them. CDR3 sequence reads: CASSPPNRVGNTIYF. CDR3 nucleotide sequence: TGTGCCAGCAGCCCCCCAAACAGGGTTGGAAACACCATATATTTT.

With regard to this clone: This same CDR3 is encoded by further DNA sequences in the sample. This chain joins TRBV5-4 and TRBJ2-7; 7 bases fit TRBD1. Germline CDR1 is SGHNT and CDR2 is YYREEE (reference sequence). The J segment lost 0 bases and the V segment lost 4 bases, leaving 4 bases of the junction unmatched. CDR3 length: 14 amino acids. In nucleotides, the CDR3 is TGTGCCAGCAGCCCTGGGGACAGCTCCTACGAGCAGTACTTC. It specifies CASSPGDSSYEQYF.

This chain links TRBV6-5 with TRBJ2-1, with D tentatively TRBD1 or TRBD2 (5 bases each). CDR1 and CDR2 from the germline V gene are MNHEY and SVGAGI. V lost 6 bases, J lost 10 bases, and 13 bases lay in between. CDR3 length: 12 residues. CDR3 sequence: CASSRGTQEQFF. DNA for the CDR3: TGTGCCAGCAGCCGTGGGACCCAGGAGCAGTTCTTC.

As for this clone: Other DNA sequences in this specimen translate into the identical CDR3. The chain combines TRBV4-1 with TRBJ2-7, with a tentative D call TRBD2 (6 bases). Germline V CDR1 and CDR2: MGHRA, YSYEKL. The CDR3 covers 15 residues. Trimming took off 0 bases at V and 0 bases at J, with 9 bases between the two ends. CDR3 loop: CASSQEPGGSYEQYF. The CDR3 nucleotides read TGCGCCAGCAGCCAAGAGCCCGGGGGCTCCTACGAGCAGTACTTC.

The gene calls are TRBV6-5 and TRBJ2-1; 8 bases map to TRBD2. CDR1 is MNHEY and CDR2 is SVGAGI in the germline V gene. The CDR3 consists of 11 residues. Trimming at V came to 7 bases and at J to 8 bases, leaving 1 base not matched to a gene. The CDR3 reads CASTGGDEQFF. CDR3 sequence (DNA): TGTGCCAGCACCGGGGGGGATGAGCAGTTCTTC.

The chain links TRBV4-3 to TRBJ2-7, with 10 bases identical to TRBD1. The CDR3 totals 17 residues. Germline values: CDR1 LGHNA, CDR2 YSLEER. The ends lost 0 bases at V and 3 bases at J; junction bases unmatched: 8. DNA for the CDR3: TGCGCCAGCAGCCAAGAGAGGGGAGGGGACAGGGGCTACGAGCAGTACTTC. This encodes CASSQERGGDRGYEQYF.

In the case of this clone: Additional DNA sequences in this sample encode the identical CDR3. The CDR3 loop reads CASSLVGQSYEQYF. The CDR3, as DNA: TGTGCCAGCAGCCTCGTAGGCCAATCTTACGAGCAGTACTTC. V usage is TRBV7-9 and J usage is TRBJ2-7; D uncertain. V was cut by 5 bases and J by 4 bases, with 15 bases left in between. The CDR3 is made up of 14 amino acids. Germline values: CDR1 SEHNR, CDR2 FQNEAQ (reference sequence).

The V gene is TRBV10-3, the J gene TRBJ1-2; D is perhaps TRBD1 (5 bases). V was pared by 2 bases and J by 3 bases, with 7 bases between. From germline, CDR1 is ENHRY and CDR2 SYGVKD. This CDR3 region has 13 residues. CDR3 in amino acids: CAISEAGYYGYTF. In nucleotides, the CDR3 is TGTGCCATCAGTGAGGCAGGGTACTATGGCTACACCTTC.